Sequencing of this T cell receptor beta chain was carried out in a study of blood T cell repertoires in COVID-19. Turning to the study itself: Material from acute and convalescent COVID-19 was sourced from the United States, Italy and Spain. From T cells, B-cell-depleted T cells, or PBMCs came the material, which was cDNA or gDNA.

This clone is a singleton in its sample. Assay used: immunoSEQ multiplex PCR; TCRdb lists only in-frame clones, some missing. Of tens of thousands of clones in the sample, approximately 83% were seen once. The sequence was collected from a woman in her seventies with acute or convalescent COVID-19. Sequencing input: peripheral blood.

This CDR3 reads CASRRQTPGAYEQYF. The CDR3 nucleotides read TGTGCCAGCAGGCGACAGACCCCGGGGGCCTACGAGCAGTACTTC. This chain uses TRBV5-5 with TRBJ2-7; the D gene is possibly TRBD2 (6 bases). The CDR3 contains 15 residues. The V and J ends lost 5 bases and 2 bases respectively, with 17 bases between them. Per germline, CDR1 SGHKS and CDR2 YYEKEE (reference sequence).